A single sample gave rise to the 25 T cell receptor beta chains below, sequenced in a study of blood T cell repertoires in COVID-19. TCRdb keeps only in-frame clones here, not all; method: immunoSEQ multiplex PCR. The sample includes roughly 87,000 clones, around 84% of them seen just once. Sequencing was performed on peripheral blood. The receptors stem from a woman aged 60-75 years with acute or convalescent COVID-19.

This chain uses TRBV28 with TRBJ1-6, with D unclear. V gave up 5 bases and J gave up 7 bases, with 9 bases separating them. The CDR3 sequence is 13 residues long. CDR1 and CDR2 from the germline V gene are MDHEN and SYDVKM. CDR3 in amino acids: CASSPPRNSPLHF. For the CDR3, the DNA is TGTGCCAGCAGTCCGCCGAGGAATTCACCCCTCCACTTT.

The chain combines TRBV28 with TRBJ2-3; D possibly corresponds to TRBD2 (6 bases). The CDR3 spans 14 residues. Germline CDR1 and CDR2: MDHEN and SYDVKM. With 5 bases removed from V and 5 bases from J, the gap between germline ends came to 14 bases. The CDR3 spells CASSTPGRIDTQYF. CDR3 DNA sequence: TGTGCCAGCAGTACTCCTGGGAGGATAGATACGCAGTATTTT.

The chain couples TRBV3-1 (or the pseudogene TRBV3-2) to TRBJ2-7, with 11 nucleotides matching TRBD2. V was pared by 3 bases and J by 2 bases, with 6 bases of the junction left unmatched. The CDR3 runs to 16 residues. Germline V gene lookup returns CDR1 LGHDT and CDR2 YNNKEL (reference sequence). The DNA of the CDR3 is TGTGCCAGCAGCCACTCGGGTAGCGGGGGGGCCTACGAGCAGTACTTC. As protein: CASSHSGSGGAYEQYF.

The V call is TRBV2, the J call TRBJ2-1; 9 nucleotides align to TRBD1. This CDR3 contains 13 residues. V lost 6 bases to trimming and J lost 7 bases; unmatched junction nucleotides: 4. From germline, CDR1 is SNHLY and CDR2 FYNNEI. The chain's CDR3 is CASSTGGVNEQFF. CDR3 nucleotides: TGTGCCAGCAGCACAGGGGGCGTGAATGAGCAGTTCTTC.

The chain carries TRBV28 and TRBJ1-4, with TRBD1 identical over 8 bases. Unmatched junction bases numbered 14, after V lost 7 bases and J lost 7 bases. CDR3 length: 16 amino acids. The germline V gene has CDR1 MDHEN and CDR2 SYDVKM. Here the CDR3 DNA reads TGTGCCAGCATAGGACAGGGCGACATCTTAGCTGAAAAACTGTTTTTT. This translates into CASIGQGDILAEKLFF.

The count of this clone is one. Sequence at one end of the junction differs from germline and may be a read error. The chain combines TRBV29-1 with TRBJ1-1, with 12 bases aligning to TRBD1. This CDR3 region has 15 residues. Germline-derived CDR1 and CDR2 are SQVTM and ANQGSEA. The CDR3, as DNA: TGCAGCGCTGCTGGGACAGGGGGCTTGAAGACTGAAGCTTTCTTT. It translates to CSAAGTGGLKTEAFF.

The rearrangement joins TRBV28 to TRBJ2-6, with TRBD1 matching over 9 bases. The CDR3 consists of 20 residues. The V gene end was trimmed by 5 bases and the J gene end by 0 bases; junction bases not matched to a gene: 14. Germline CDR1 MDHEN, CDR2 SYDVKM. The CDR3 loop reads CASSGAGTGLLNSGANVLTF. Here the CDR3 DNA reads TGTGCCAGCAGTGGTGCCGGGACAGGGCTCCTCAACTCTGGGGCCAACGTCCTGACTTTC.

The rearrangement links TRBV7-2 to TRBJ1-2, with D possibly matching TRBD1 (6 bases). Deletions cut 7 bases from V and 8 bases from J, with 20 bases between. Per the germline V gene, CDR1 is SGHTA and CDR2 is FQGNSA. This CDR3 is built from 14 residues. The DNA for the CDR3 is TGTGCCAGCAAGACTGGGAGGGGGGCTAAGGGCTACACCTTC. The encoded protein is CASKTGRGAKGYTF.

This sequence joins TRBV2 and TRBJ1-1; D not resolved. The germline V gene encodes CDR1 SNHLY and CDR2 FYNNEI. Trimming took 4 bases from V and 1 from J, leaving 7 bases between them. This CDR3 contains 13 residues. CDR3 protein: CASSALPNTEAFF. CDR3 sequence (DNA): TGTGCCAGCAGTGCTCTACCGAACACTGAAGCTTTCTTT.

This chain connects TRBV5-1 to TRBJ2-2; tentatively, D is TRBD1 (5 bases). Germline V gene data show CDR1 as SGHRS and CDR2 as YFSETQ. CDR3 size: 17 residues. V gave up 0 bases and J gave up 5 bases, with 17 bases separating them. CDR3 bases: TGCGCCAGCAGCTTGGGCCCAATACTTCAGGGTACCGGGGAGCTGTTTTTT. Translation gives CASSLGPILQGTGELFF. The full variable domain, in which reference TRBV5-1 and TRBJ2-2 provide the parts outside the CDR3, is KAGVTQTPRYLIKTRGQQVTLSCSPISGHRSVSWYQQTPGQGLQFLFEYFSETQRNKGNFPGRFSGRQFSNSRSEMNVSTLELGDSALYLCASSLGPILQGTGELFFGEGSRLTVL.

This chain joins TRBV7-2 and TRBJ1-2; TRBD1 might be the D (6 bases). The CDR3 covers 12 residues. V dropped 8 bases and J dropped 2 bases, with 9 bases sitting between them. From germline, CDR1 is SGHTA and CDR2 FQGNSA. The DNA of the CDR3 is TGTGCCAGCTTACAGGGCAACTATGGCTACACCTTC. This codes for CASLQGNYGYTF.

The chain carries TRBV6-6 and TRBJ1-6; 8 positions agree with TRBD1. Germline CDR1 MNHNY, CDR2 SVGAGI (reference sequence). The CDR3 has 17 amino acids. V was pared by 5 bases and J by 0 bases, with 6 bases of the junction left unmatched. This CDR3 is CASSQRQGSSYNSPLHF. In DNA form, the CDR3 reads TGTGCCAGCAGTCAGAGACAGGGGAGCTCCTATAATTCACCCCTCCACTTT.

This chain uses TRBV28 with TRBJ1-1, with D possibly TRBD1 on 6 matching bases. Trimming pared 6 bases from V and 3 bases from J, leaving 17 bases between. Germline CDR1 reads MDHEN; CDR2 reads SYDVKM. This CDR3 has 15 amino acids. The CDR3 spells CASSSPAGQYTEAFF. The CDR3 DNA follows: TGTGCCAGCAGCTCCCCCGCCGGACAGTACACTGAAGCTTTCTTT.

The V and J genes are TRBV5-1 and TRBJ1-3; TRBD1 matches at 7 bases. The CDR3 runs to 14 residues. After removal of 5 bases from V and 5 bases from J, the junction contained 7 bases not matched to a gene. Germline assignment: CDR1 SGHRS and CDR2 YFSETQ. CDR3 residues: CASRFEGARNTIYF. DNA of the CDR3: TGCGCCAGCAGATTCGAGGGGGCGAGAAACACCATATATTTT.

In the case of this clone: It may be a read error: a sequence one base away is much more abundant. The chain uses TRBV9 and TRBJ2-2; 8 nucleotides line up with TRBD2. CDR1 is SGDLS, CDR2 YYNGEE, per germline. This CDR3 is 16 amino acids long. CDR3 residues: CATSTDAGGQGGELFF. CDR3 in DNA: TGTGCCACCAGCACAGACGCGGGGGGCCAGGGCGGGGAGCTGTTTTTT.

The chain has TRBV7-2 and TRBJ2-4; TRBD2 agrees at 8 bases. Trimming at V came to 2 bases and at J to 0 bases, leaving 9 bases not matched to a gene. Germline CDR1 reads SGHTA; CDR2 reads FQGNSA. The CDR3 runs 18 residues. This CDR3 is CASSLRLAGVLAKNIQYF. Written as DNA, the CDR3 is TGTGCCAGCAGCTTAAGGCTAGCGGGCGTTCTAGCCAAAAACATTCAGTACTTC.

In its sample, this clone was seen once. The CDR3 DNA follows: TGCAGTGCTAGCAGACAGGATGGCTACACCTTC. Translated: CSASRQDGYTF. The chain uses TRBV20-1 and TRBJ1-2; TRBD1 might be the D (6 bases). With 3 bases removed from V and 6 bases from J, the gap between germline ends came to 8 bases. Germline V gives CDR1 DFQATT, CDR2 SNEGSKA (reference sequence). The CDR3 length is 11 residues.

This clone was seen a few times. The J gene is TRBJ1-1, the V gene TRBV7-6; a possible D gene is TRBD1 (5 bases). From germline, CDR1 is SGHVS and CDR2 FNYEAQ. The CDR3 extends over 15 amino acids. The germline V and J ends were trimmed by 5 bases and 3 bases, with 16 bases remaining between them. CDR3 sequence (DNA): TGTGCCAGCAGCCCACGGGGGGAGAGCGACACTGAAGCTTTCTTT. Protein product: CASSPRGESDTEAFF.

The rearrangement joins TRBV5-1 to TRBJ2-7, with a weak D call TRBD2 (5 bases). The germline gives CDR1 SGHRS, CDR2 YFSETQ. This CDR3 region has 13 residues. With 9 bases removed from V and 1 base from J, the gap between germline ends came to 14 bases. Here the CDR3 reads CATSVGRSYEQYF. In DNA form, the CDR3 reads TGCGCCACCAGTGTAGGGAGATCCTACGAGCAGTACTTC.

A single count supports this clone. The rearrangement uses TRBV2 and TRBJ2-3; 9 bases map to TRBD2. CDR1 is SNHLY and CDR2 is FYNNEI in the germline V gene. J lost 2 bases, V lost 0 bases, and 3 bases had no gene match. This CDR3 comprises 16 residues. The CDR3 DNA reads TGTGCCAGCAGTGAAGCCCCGGGACTAGCCACAGATACGCAGTATTTT. It translates to CASSEAPGLATDTQYF.

The count of this clone is one. The V and J genes are TRBV19 and TRBJ1-5; 9 bases are shared with TRBD1. The CDR3 sequence is 15 residues long. J lost 6 bases, V lost 3 bases, and 6 bases had no gene match. Germline values: CDR1 LNHDA, CDR2 SQIVND (reference sequence). CDR3 in amino acids: CASSIGQGLTQPQHF. CDR3 nucleotides: TGTGCCAGTAGTATCGGACAGGGGTTAACTCAGCCCCAGCATTTT.

The rearrangement uses TRBV5-1 and TRBJ2-3; TRBD1 is a possible D gene (6 bases). CDR3 length: 14 residues. Looked up from germline, CDR1 is SGHRS and CDR2 is YFSETQ. V lost 8 bases to trimming and J lost 7 bases, with 20 bases between them. CDR3: CASTAVDSTYTQYF. The CDR3 DNA follows: TGCGCCAGTACCGCGGTGGACAGCACCTATACGCAGTATTTT.

The gene calls are TRBV7-8 and TRBJ2-2; a weak D match, TRBD2 (5 bases). Per the germline V gene, CDR1 is SGHVS and CDR2 is FQNEAQ. Trimming took 10 bases from V and 3 from J, leaving 24 bases between them. CDR3 length: 17 residues. The CDR3 nucleotides are TGTGCCACCTTCTTGCGCTTAACCGGGGTGTACACCGGGGAGCTGTTTTTT. Translation gives CATFLRLTGVYTGELFF.

V and J are TRBV6-2 or TRBV6-3 and TRBJ2-3; D may be TRBD2 (7 bases). CDR1 is MNHEY, CDR2 SVGEGT, per germline. CDR3 length: 15 residues. V was pared by 5 bases and J by 5 bases, with 17 bases between. This CDR3 reads CASSHTRGAVDTQYF. In nucleotides, the CDR3 is TGTGCCAGCAGTCACACCCGGGGGGCCGTAGATACGCAGTATTTT.

The chain recombines TRBV6-5 with TRBJ2-1; 12 bases are a match to TRBD2. This CDR3 contains 13 residues. The trim removed 8 bases at V and 7 bases at J, leaving 3 bases unmatched. Germline V lookup: CDR1 MNHEY, CDR2 SVGAGI. This chain's CDR3 is CASRLAGVNEQFF. The CDR3 DNA reads as TGTGCCAGCCGACTAGCGGGGGTAAATGAGCAGTTCTTC.